One and the same sample provided the 9 T cell receptor beta chains below, sequenced in a study of blood T cell repertoires in COVID-19. TCRdb's copy holds only in-frame clones and misses some; the assay was immunoSEQ multiplex PCR. The sample includes under 200,000 clones, roughly 84% of them seen just once. Material for sequencing was peripheral blood. Source of these receptors: a man aged 40-49 years with acute or convalescent COVID-19.

V gene TRBV6-5 combines with J gene TRBJ2-5, with 7 bases fitting TRBD1. Germline V CDR1 and CDR2: MNHEY, SVGAGI. This CDR3 comprises 15 residues. After removal of 6 bases from V and 2 bases from J, the junction contained 9 bases not matched to a gene. CDR3 sequence: CASSPSRGLQETQYF. The CDR3 nucleotides are TGTGCCAGCAGCCCCAGCAGGGGGTTACAAGAGACCCAGTACTTC.

There are a few counts of this clone. This chain connects TRBV11-1 to TRBJ1-1, with 9 bases identical to TRBD1. From germline, CDR1 is SGHAT and CDR2 FQDESV (reference sequence). With 5 bases clipped from V and 6 bases from J, the junction kept 7 bases outside the gene matches. The CDR3 sequence is 14 residues long. As DNA, the CDR3 is TGTGCCAGCAGCCCAACAGGGGGCAGGGCTGAAGCTTTCTTT. This encodes CASSPTGGRAEAFF.

In its sample, this clone was seen once. The rearrangement uses TRBV19 and TRBJ1-1, with 9 bases aligning to TRBD1. CDR3 length: 14 residues. V gave up 7 bases and J gave up 11 bases; unmatched junction bases: 14. Looked up from germline, CDR1 is LNHDA and CDR2 is SQIVND (reference sequence). DNA of the CDR3: TGTGCCAGTATCCCGGGACAGGGATCGAGGAGGGCTTTCTTT. It yields the protein CASIPGQGSRRAFF.

The genes are TRBV6-5 and TRBJ1-1, with TRBD1 matching over 9 bases. CDR3 length: 15 residues. After removal of 7 bases from V and 4 bases from J, the junction contained 10 bases not matched to a gene. The germline V gene encodes CDR1 MNHEY and CDR2 SVGAGI. The CDR3 DNA is TGTGCCAGCACCAAACTACAGGGGGCGGTCACTGAAGCTTTCTTT. Protein: CASTKLQGAVTEAFF.

The rearrangement joins TRBV7-2 to TRBJ2-1; D ambiguous. The length of the CDR3 is 15 residues. V was trimmed by 7 bases and J by 7 bases, leaving 20 bases between them. Looked up from germline, CDR1 is SGHTA and CDR2 is FQGNSA. The DNA of the CDR3 is TGTGCCAGCAAAAACCCCTCTCCTACCATGAATGAGCAGTTCTTC. Translating it yields CASKNPSPTMNEQFF. Together with reference TRBV7-2 and TRBJ2-1, the CDR3 gives the full variable domain: GAGVSQSPSNKVTEKGKDVELRCDPISGHTALYWYRQSLGQGLEFLIYFQGNSAPDKSGLPSDRFSAERTGGSVSTLTIQRTQQEDSAVYLCASKNPSPTMNEQFFGPGTRLTVL.

J is TRBJ1-2 and V is TRBV7-3; 8 bases match TRBD1. The junction had 7 bases not matched to a gene; V was cut back by 5 bases and J by 8 bases. CDR1 SGHTA and CDR2 FQGTGA come from the germline V gene. This CDR3 has 13 amino acids. Written as DNA, the CDR3 is TGTGCCAGCAGCCTTCAGGGGGCGGACGGCTACACCTTC. Translation: CASSLQGADGYTF.

The rearrangement joins TRBV21-1 to TRBJ2-7; the table's D call, TRBD1, was not checked against the DNA. TRBV21-1 is a recognized pseudogene. This CDR3 is 12 amino acids long. This chain's CDR3 is CASSKDTYEQYF. DNA of the CDR3: TGTGCCAGCAGCAAAGACACGTATGAGCAGTACTTC.

Concerning this clone itself: At one end, the junction sequence differs from germline, possibly due to a read error. This rearrangement joins TRBV5-1 to TRBJ1-2, with TRBD1 matching over 8 bases. The length of the CDR3 is 13 residues. CDR1 and CDR2 (germline): SGHRS, YFSETQ. The CDR3 coding sequence is TGCGCCAGCAGCCCACAGGGGGACTATGACTACACCTTC. Amino acids: CASSPQGDYDYTF.

This clone was counted a few times. The chain carries TRBV18 and TRBJ1-1; D ambiguous. V gave up 3 bases and J gave up 3 bases, with 8 bases separating them. The CDR3 is 13 residues long. The V gene's germline CDR1 is KGHSH and CDR2 LQKENI. In DNA, the CDR3 is TGTGCCAGCTCACCCTGGGGAGACACTGAAGCTTTCTTT. Protein sequence: CASSPWGDTEAFF. Full variable domain (remainder filled in from reference TRBV18 and TRBJ1-1): NAGVMQNPRHLVRRRGQEARLRCSPMKGHSHVYWYRQLPEEGLKFMVYLQKENIIDESGMPKERFSAEFPKEGPSILRIQQVVRGDSAAYFCASSPWGDTEAFFGQGTRLTVV.